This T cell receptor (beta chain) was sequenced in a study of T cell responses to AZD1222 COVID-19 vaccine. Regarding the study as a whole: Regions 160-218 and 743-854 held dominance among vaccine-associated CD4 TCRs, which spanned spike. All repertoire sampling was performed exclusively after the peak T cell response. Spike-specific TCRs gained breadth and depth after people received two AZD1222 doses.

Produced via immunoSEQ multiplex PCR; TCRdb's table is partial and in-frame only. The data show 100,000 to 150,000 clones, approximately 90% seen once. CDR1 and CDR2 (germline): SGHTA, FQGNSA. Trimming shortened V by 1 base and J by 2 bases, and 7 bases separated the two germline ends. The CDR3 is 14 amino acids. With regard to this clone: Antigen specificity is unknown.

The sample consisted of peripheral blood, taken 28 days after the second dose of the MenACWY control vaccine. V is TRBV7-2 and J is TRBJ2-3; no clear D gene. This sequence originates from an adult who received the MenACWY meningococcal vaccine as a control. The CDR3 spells CASSLGVSTDTQYF. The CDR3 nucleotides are TGTGCCAGCAGCTTAGGGGTATCCACAGATACGCAGTATTTT.